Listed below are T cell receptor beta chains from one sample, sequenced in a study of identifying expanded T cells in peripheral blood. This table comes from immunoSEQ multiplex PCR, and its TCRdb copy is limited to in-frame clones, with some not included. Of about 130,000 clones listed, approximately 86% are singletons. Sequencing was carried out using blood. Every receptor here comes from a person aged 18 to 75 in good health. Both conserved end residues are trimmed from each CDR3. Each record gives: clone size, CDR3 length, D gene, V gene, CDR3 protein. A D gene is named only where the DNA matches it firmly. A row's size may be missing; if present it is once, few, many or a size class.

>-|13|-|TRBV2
ASKLAGTDYQPQH
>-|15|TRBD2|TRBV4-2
ASSHSATSGEGDEQY
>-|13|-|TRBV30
AWSITGFPGNTIY
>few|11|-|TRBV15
ATSRDPTDTQY
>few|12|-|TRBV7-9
ASSLDLVNTEAF
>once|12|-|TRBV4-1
ASSQEGTYNEQF
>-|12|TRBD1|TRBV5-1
ASSFPGTAYGYT
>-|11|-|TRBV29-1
SVQGQYNTEAF
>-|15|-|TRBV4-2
ASSQGLGTSFSGEQY
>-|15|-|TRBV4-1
ASSRQGRNSGANVLT
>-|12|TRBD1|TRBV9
ASSGRGTGYEQY
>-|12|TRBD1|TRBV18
ASFPDRGNTEAF
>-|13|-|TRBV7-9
ASSLVQGVDYEQY
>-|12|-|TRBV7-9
ASSLAGGNTEAF
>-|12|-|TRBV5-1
ASGEDSLDETQY
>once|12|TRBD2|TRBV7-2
ASSPGTSGREQF
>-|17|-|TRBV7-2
ASSLVGGGYFGDTGELF
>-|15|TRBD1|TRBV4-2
ASSQEGIDRANQPQH
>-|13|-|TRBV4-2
ASSEGGGITDTQY
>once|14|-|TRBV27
ASSPSGRGSYNEQF
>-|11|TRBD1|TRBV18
ASSPGTGGGYT
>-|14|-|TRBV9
ASSVGTRQGTDTQY
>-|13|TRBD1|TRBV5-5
ASSLSQGVRETQY
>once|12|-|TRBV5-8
ASSGGVLVNEQF
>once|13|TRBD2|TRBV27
ASSESGSFDNEQF
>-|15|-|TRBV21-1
ASSDGLAGGPQETQY